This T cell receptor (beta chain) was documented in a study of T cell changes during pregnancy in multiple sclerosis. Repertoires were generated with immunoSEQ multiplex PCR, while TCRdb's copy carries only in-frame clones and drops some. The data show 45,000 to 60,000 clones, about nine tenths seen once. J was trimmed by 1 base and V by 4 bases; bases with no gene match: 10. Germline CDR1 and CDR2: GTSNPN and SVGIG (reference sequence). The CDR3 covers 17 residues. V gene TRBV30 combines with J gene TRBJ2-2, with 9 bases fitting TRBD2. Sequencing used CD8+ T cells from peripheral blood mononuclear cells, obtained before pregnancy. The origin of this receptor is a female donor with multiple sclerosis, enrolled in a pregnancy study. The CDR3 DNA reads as TGTGCCTGGAATTGGGTTAGCGGGGGACTGAACACCGGGGAGCTGTTTTTT. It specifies CAWNWVSGGLNTGELFF.